The present TCR beta chain was sequenced within a study of blood T cell repertoires in COVID-19. Study information: Material from acute and convalescent COVID-19 was sourced from the United States, Italy and Spain. In each case, the material was cDNA or gDNA derived from T cells, B-cell-depleted T cells, or PBMCs.

Methods used by the authors: Amplified reference gene primers provided the basis for estimating nucleated cell counts. The table came from immunoSEQ multiplex PCR; TCRdb's copy has only in-frame clones and leaves some out. Clone size and V and J calls were adopted from that table, with D and trimming inferred from the DNA. The profile shows some 67,000 clones, roughly 87% of them singletons. CDR3 length: 12 residues. V lost 11 bases to trimming and J lost 4 bases; unmatched junction nucleotides: 6. In germline, CDR1 is SGHTA, CDR2 FQGNSA. This clonotype was obtained from a woman of 80 years or more with acute or convalescent COVID-19. This chain uses TRBV7-2 with TRBJ2-3; 7 bases are shared with TRBD1. What was sequenced was peripheral blood. The CDR3 bases are TGTGCCTCCGGGACAGCTCCAGATACGCAGTATTTT. It yields the protein CASGTAPDTQYF.